Below, 27 T cell receptor beta chains from the same sample are listed, as sequenced in a study of cytomegalovirus exposure and HLA in healthy donors. PCR was performed using 60 Vbeta and 13 Jbeta primers. Method: immunoSEQ multiplex PCR; TCRdb's copy keeps in-frame clones and lacks some. The sample contains around 110,000 clones, around 62% of which appear only once. The sequencing sample was made of PBMCs. These receptors originate from a woman aged 40 to 50 in good health and CMV-seropositive.

The rearrangement joins TRBV29-1 to TRBJ2-5; D not resolved. The end of the DNA is better explained by TRBJ2-7, so the J call may be wrong. The V gene's germline CDR1 is SQVTM and CDR2 ANQGSEA. The CDR3 sequence is 10 residues long. CDR3 DNA: TGCAGCGCCAAAGACTACGAGCAGTACTTC. Its translation: CSAKDYEQYF.

The chain links TRBV4-2 to TRBJ2-7; 7 bases agree with TRBD1. In germline, CDR1 is LGHNA, CDR2 YNFKEQ. CDR3 length: 16 residues. The J segment lost 0 bases and the V segment lost 0 bases, leaving 5 bases of the junction unmatched. The CDR3: CASSQDLGDSSYEQYF. The DNA of the CDR3 is TGTGCCAGCAGCCAAGATCTAGGGGACAGCTCCTACGAGCAGTACTTC.

V is TRBV5-8 and J is TRBJ2-7; no clear D gene. The V end was cut by 0 bases, the J end by 9 bases, with 16 bases between. Germline assignment: CDR1 SGHTS and CDR2 YDEGEE. This CDR3 has 14 residues. DNA of the CDR3: TGTGCCAGCAGCTTGGGTCAGACTCTACGAGTGCAGTACTTC. Residues: CASSLGQTLRVQYF. Together with reference TRBV5-8 and TRBJ2-7, the CDR3 gives the full variable domain: EAGVTQSPTHLIKTRGQQATLRCSPISGHTSVYWYQQALGLGLQFLLWYDEGEERNRGNFPPRFSGRQFPNYSSELNVNALELEDSALYLCASSLGQTLRVQYFGPGTRLTVT.

This clone was observed a few times. The rearrangement joins TRBV2 to TRBJ1-2, with 11 bases aligning to TRBD1. Germline trimming cut 7 bases from V and 3 bases from J; bases unmatched to any gene: 7. This CDR3 is built from 15 residues. Germline loops: CDR1 SNHLY, CDR2 FYNNEI. The CDR3 DNA sequence: TGTGCCAGCAACCGGGACAGGGGGTCGGACTATGGCTACACCTTC. Encoded protein: CASNRDRGSDYGYTF. The variable domain in full, completed from reference TRBV2 and TRBJ1-2, reads EPEVTQTPSHQVTQMGQEVILRCVPISNHLYFYWYRQILGQKVEFLVSFYNNEISEKSEIFDDQFSVERPDGSNFTLKIRSTKLEDSAMYFCASNRDRGSDYGYTFGSGTRLTVV.

This clone was found a few times. The chain uses TRBV9 and TRBJ1-2; 11 nucleotides agree with TRBD1. Trimming removed 0 bases from V and 9 bases from J; junction bases left unmatched: 1. CDR1 is SGDLS, CDR2 YYNGEE, per germline. CDR3 length equals 13 residues. The CDR3 protein is CASSVGTGGRYTF. In DNA, the CDR3 is TGTGCCAGCAGCGTAGGGACAGGGGGCCGCTACACCTTC.

This clone has a single count. This chain joins TRBV7-8 and TRBJ2-7, with D possibly being TRBD2 (6 bases). There are 19 residues in the CDR3. V lost 3 bases to trimming and J lost 3 bases, with 27 bases between them. Germline CDR1 is SGHVS and CDR2 is FQNEAQ. For the CDR3, the DNA is TGTGCCAGCAGCTTTAAATCTGTCCGGACCAAACGGCGGGACTACGAGCAGTACTTC. This codes for CASSFKSVRTKRRDYEQYF.

This chain uses TRBV19 with TRBJ2-7; 14 bases agree with TRBD2. The CDR3 runs to 15 residues. The J segment lost 7 bases and the V segment lost 3 bases, leaving 5 bases of the junction unmatched. Germline loops: CDR1 LNHDA, CDR2 SQIVND (reference sequence). CDR3 residues: CASSMGLAGVGEQYF. In DNA form, the CDR3 reads TGTGCCAGTAGTATGGGACTAGCGGGAGTTGGAGAGCAGTACTTC.

This chain joins TRBV19 and TRBJ2-3; possibly TRBD1 for D (6 bases). V was trimmed by 3 bases and J by 6 bases, leaving 16 bases between them. This CDR3 comprises 15 residues. CDR1 is LNHDA and CDR2 is SQIVND in the germline V gene (reference sequence). Written as DNA, the CDR3 is TGTGCCAGTAGTATTGGCCGGCAGGGGTCCGATACGCAGTATTTT. Translating gives CASSIGRQGSDTQYF.

This chain links TRBV27 with TRBJ1-1; D gene ambiguous. Germline V CDR1 and CDR2: MNHEY, SMNVEV (reference sequence). The CDR3 has 19 residues. V shed 2 bases and J shed 1 base, with 23 bases lying between them. Written as DNA, the CDR3 is TGTGCCAGCAGTTTAAGAGCACCTGGCGGGGTACGGGAGAACACTGAAGCTTTCTTT. Translated: CASSLRAPGGVRENTEAFF.

The genes are TRBV5-1 and TRBJ2-3; TRBD2 is a possible D gene (6 bases). Germline assignment: CDR1 SGHRS and CDR2 YFSETQ. The CDR3 spans 16 residues. V was shortened by 0 bases and J by 4 bases, with 15 bases between the two germline ends. CDR3: CASSLATGVPADTQYF. In DNA form, the CDR3 reads TGCGCCAGCAGCTTGGCCACGGGAGTTCCGGCAGATACGCAGTATTTT.

This chain connects TRBV5-1 to TRBJ2-1, with TRBD1 as a possible D gene (6 bases). Germline loops: CDR1 SGHRS, CDR2 YFSETQ. V lost 4 bases to trimming and J lost 5 bases, with 10 bases between them. This CDR3 has 13 residues. The CDR3 is CASSARGHNEQFF. The CDR3 bases are TGCGCCAGCAGCGCCAGGGGCCACAATGAGCAGTTCTTC.

This clone was observed a handful of times. V and J are TRBV7-9 and TRBJ1-4; 7 nucleotides agree with TRBD1. V was pared by 5 bases and J by 8 bases, with 8 bases of the junction left unmatched. Germline V gene data show CDR1 as SEHNR and CDR2 as FQNEAQ (reference sequence). The CDR3 consists of 14 residues. The CDR3 coding sequence is TGTGCCAGCAGCCCCGACAGGGATGGGGAAAAACTGTTTTTT. This gives the protein CASSPDRDGEKLFF.

The V call is TRBV7-8, the J call TRBJ2-7, with 15 bases identical to TRBD2. The V gene's germline CDR1 is SGHVS and CDR2 FQNEAQ. The junction had 10 bases not matched to a gene; V was cut back by 5 bases and J by 2 bases. CDR3 length equals 18 residues. CDR3 nucleotide sequence: TGTGCCAGCAGCCCGTGGGGGACTAGCGGGAGGTCCCCCTACGAGCAGTACTTC. Amino acid sequence: CASSPWGTSGRSPYEQYF. Drawing the rest from reference TRBV7-8 and TRBJ2-7, the complete variable domain is GAGVSQSPRYKVAKRGQDVALRCDPISGHVSLFWYQQALGQGPEFLTYFQNEAQLDKSGLPSDRFFAERPEGSVSTLKIQRTQQEDSAVYLCASSPWGTSGRSPYEQYFGPGTRLTVT.

The chain employs TRBV6-5 and TRBJ1-1; D ambiguous. Germline V gene lookup returns CDR1 MNHEY and CDR2 SVGAGI. Trimming removed 6 bases at V and 1 base at J, with 9 bases between. CDR3 size: 13 residues. The CDR3 sequence is CASSPTQNTEAFF. The CDR3 DNA sequence: TGTGCCAGCAGCCCCACACAGAACACTGAAGCTTTCTTT.

The V and J genes are TRBV6-5 and TRBJ2-1, with D uncertain. Trimming left V 4 bases short and J 7 bases short, with 17 bases between. This CDR3 is built from 15 residues. Germline lookup yields CDR1 MNHEY and CDR2 SVGAGI. CDR3 region: CASSFDSPGGNEQFF. The CDR3 coding sequence is TGTGCCAGCAGTTTCGACTCCCCTGGTGGGAATGAGCAGTTCTTC.

For this clone: Sequence at one end of the junction differs from germline and may be a read error. V is TRBV4-3 and J is TRBJ1-2; D perhaps matches TRBD1 (6 bases). The CDR3 has 16 amino acids. The germline V gene encodes CDR1 LGHNA and CDR2 YSLEER. The CDR3 nucleotides are TGCGCCAGCAGCCAAGTTGTGGACAGACCTAATTATGGCTACACCTTC. The encoded protein is CASSQVVDRPNYGYTF.

The chain is built from TRBV28 and TRBJ1-1; D may be TRBD1 (5 bases). Germline V gives CDR1 MDHEN, CDR2 SYDVKM. The CDR3 has 15 residues. Trimming left V 4 bases short and J 8 bases short, with 20 bases between. CDR3 residues: CASSSGTVGTFEAFF. CDR3 nucleotides: TGTGCCAGCAGTTCCGGTACGGTTGGGACTTTCGAAGCTTTCTTT.

The V gene is TRBV7-3, the J gene TRBJ2-2; the D is unclear. The CDR3 contains 14 residues. V gave up 0 bases and J gave up 6 bases, with 8 bases separating them. Germline CDR1 reads SGHTA; CDR2 reads FQGTGA. CDR3: CASSLTASAGELFF. In DNA form, the CDR3 reads TGTGCCAGCAGCTTAACGGCGAGCGCCGGGGAGCTGTTTTTT.

The J gene is TRBJ2-7, the V gene TRBV6-5; D is possibly TRBD1 (6 bases). Per germline, CDR1 MNHEY and CDR2 SVGAGI. The V and J ends lost 7 bases and 6 bases respectively, with 10 bases between them. The length of the CDR3 is 11 residues. The CDR3 reads CASTQGSEQYF. The DNA of the CDR3 is TGTGCCAGCACCCAGGGGAGCGAGCAGTACTTC.

The chain recombines TRBV28 with TRBJ2-7; unclear D gene. Germline V gives CDR1 MDHEN, CDR2 SYDVKM. This CDR3 spans 12 amino acids. The V end lost 6 bases, the J end lost 1 base, and 7 bases lay between the germline ends. CDR3 residues: CASRSISYEQYF. Written as DNA, the CDR3 is TGTGCCAGCAGGAGCATTTCCTACGAGCAGTACTTC.

About this clone: Other DNA sequences of this sample code for an identical CDR3. The J gene is TRBJ2-1, the V gene TRBV5-1, with TRBD2 matching over 7 bases. This CDR3 has 15 amino acids. The V segment lost 1 base and the J segment 0 bases; nucleotides outside the gene matches: 1. Germline assignment: CDR1 SGHRS and CDR2 YFSETQ. DNA of the CDR3: TGCGCCAGCAGCTTGACGGGGGGCTCCTACAATGAGCAGTTCTTC. It specifies CASSLTGGSYNEQFF.

V is TRBV4-3 and J is TRBJ1-1, with D maybe TRBD1 (6 bases). The V gene lost 2 bases and the J gene lost 4 bases, with 8 bases spanning the gap. The CDR3 consists of 13 residues. Germline CDR1 is LGHNA and CDR2 is YSLEER. The CDR3 loop reads CASSQQGITEAFF. The CDR3 DNA sequence: TGCGCCAGCAGCCAACAGGGGATCACTGAAGCTTTCTTT.

This sequence joins TRBV7-7 and TRBJ2-1; TRBD2 aligns across 13 bases. CDR1 SSHAT and CDR2 FNYEAQ come from the germline V gene (reference sequence). V lost 5 bases and J lost 9; bases outside the gene matches: 13. CDR3 length: 17 residues. The CDR3, as DNA: TGTGCCAGCAGCCCTCTTCCGGGACTAGCGGGATCCGGTGAGCAGTTCTTC. Protein product: CASSPLPGLAGSGEQFF.

V usage is TRBV5-1 and J usage is TRBJ2-7, with 8 bases lining up with TRBD1. V shed 4 bases and J 6 bases; nucleotides not matched to a gene: 6. CDR3 length equals 13 residues. Germline loops: CDR1 SGHRS, CDR2 YFSETQ. The CDR3 sequence: CASSTFGTGEQYF. The CDR3 region has the DNA TGCGCCAGCAGCACATTCGGGACAGGCGAGCAGTACTTC.

This clone was detected only a few times. The gene calls are TRBV5-1 and TRBJ1-4; D may be TRBD1 (5 bases). Germline V gene data show CDR1 as SGHRS and CDR2 as YFSETQ. This CDR3 is built from 16 residues. The V and J ends lost 0 bases and 4 bases respectively, with 13 bases between them. The chain's CDR3 is CASSLGRLRVNEKLFF. In nucleotides, the CDR3 is TGCGCCAGCAGCTTGGGCCGGCTCAGGGTTAATGAAAAACTGTTTTTT.

The CDR3 DNA reads TGTGCCAGCAGCCCCGGGACAGGGTTTTTTAGTTCCTCCTACGAGCAGTACTTC. The encoded protein is CASSPGTGFFSSSYEQYF. This chain uses TRBV14 with TRBJ2-7; 9 nucleotides align to TRBD1. V was clipped by 4 bases and J by 0 bases; unmatched bases: 13. CDR3 size: 18 residues. CDR1 SGHDN and CDR2 FVKESK come from the germline V gene. The variable domain in full, with the rest retrieved from reference TRBV14 and TRBJ2-7, is EAGVTQFPSHSVIEKGQTVTLRCDPISGHDNLYWYRRVMGKEIKFLLHFVKESKQDESGMPNNRFLAERTGGTYSTLKVQPAELEDSGVYFCASSPGTGFFSSSYEQYFGPGTRLTVT.

The chain has TRBV28 and TRBJ2-7, with a weak D call TRBD2 (6 bases). The V end lost 3 bases, the J end lost 2 bases, and 11 bases lay between the germline ends. From germline, CDR1 is MDHEN and CDR2 SYDVKM. The CDR3 is made up of 14 amino acids. In DNA form, the CDR3 reads TGTGCCAGCAGTTTCGGGGGAACCACCTACGAGCAGTACTTC. Translated: CASSFGGTTYEQYF.